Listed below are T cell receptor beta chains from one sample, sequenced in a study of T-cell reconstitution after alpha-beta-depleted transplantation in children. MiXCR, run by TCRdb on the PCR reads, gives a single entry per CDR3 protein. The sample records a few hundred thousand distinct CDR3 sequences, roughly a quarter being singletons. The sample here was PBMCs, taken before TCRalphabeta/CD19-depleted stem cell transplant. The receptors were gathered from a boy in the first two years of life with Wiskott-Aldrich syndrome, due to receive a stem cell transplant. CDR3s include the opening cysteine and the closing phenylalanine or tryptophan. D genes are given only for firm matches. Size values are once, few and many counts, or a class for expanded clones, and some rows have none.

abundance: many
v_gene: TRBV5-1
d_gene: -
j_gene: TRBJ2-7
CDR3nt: TGCGCCAGCAGCTTCGGTACATCCTACGAGCAGTACTTC
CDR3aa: CASSFGTSYEQYF

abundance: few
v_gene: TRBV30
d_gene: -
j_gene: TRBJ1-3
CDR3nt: TGTGCCTGGAGTGTAAGTGGAAACACCATATATTTT
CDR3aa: CAWSVSGNTIYF

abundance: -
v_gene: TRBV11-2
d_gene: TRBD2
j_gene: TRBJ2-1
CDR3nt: TGTGCCAGCAGCTTAGTTAGAGCGGGAGTTTACAATGAGCAGTTCTTC
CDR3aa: CASSLVRAGVYNEQFF

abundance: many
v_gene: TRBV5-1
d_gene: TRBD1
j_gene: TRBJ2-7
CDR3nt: TGCGCCAGCAGCTCGACAGGGGCGACCTACGAGCAGTACTTC
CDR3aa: CASSSTGATYEQYF

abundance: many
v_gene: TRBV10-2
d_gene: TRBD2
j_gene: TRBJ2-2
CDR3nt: TGCGCCAGCAGTTTAGCGGGAGGGCCGACCGGGGAGCTGTTTTTT
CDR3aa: CASSLAGGPTGELFF

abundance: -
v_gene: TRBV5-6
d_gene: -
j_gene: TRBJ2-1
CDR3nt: TGTGCCAGCATCACGAGACAGTCACACCCAAATGAGCAGTTCTTC
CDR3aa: CASITRQSHPNEQFF

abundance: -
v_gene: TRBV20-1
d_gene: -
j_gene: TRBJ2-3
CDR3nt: TGCAGTGCCGGTGAAGTTTGGCCCCACACAGATACGCAGTATTTT
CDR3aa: CSAGEVWPHTDTQYF

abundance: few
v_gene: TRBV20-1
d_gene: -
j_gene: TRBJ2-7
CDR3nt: TGCAGTGCCCCTGAACAGACAGGGAGGTACGAGCAGTACTTC
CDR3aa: CSAPEQTGRYEQYF

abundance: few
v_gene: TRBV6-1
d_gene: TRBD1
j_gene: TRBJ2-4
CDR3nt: TGTGCCAGCAGATTGACAGGGGGACACATTCAGTACTTC
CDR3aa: CASRLTGGHIQYF

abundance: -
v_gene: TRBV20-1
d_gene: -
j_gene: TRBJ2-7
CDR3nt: TGCAGTGCCACCCGGGACGTATCCTACGAGCAGTACTTC
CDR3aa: CSATRDVSYEQYF

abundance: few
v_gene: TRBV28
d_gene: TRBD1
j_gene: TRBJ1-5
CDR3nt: TGTGCCAGCAGTTTCTTCCGGACAGGGAGCCAGCCCCAGCATTTT
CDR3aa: CASSFFRTGSQPQHF

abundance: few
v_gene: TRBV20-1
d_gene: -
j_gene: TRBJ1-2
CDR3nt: TGCAGTGCTACCCACAGGGAGAACTATGGCTACACCTTC
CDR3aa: CSATHRENYGYTF

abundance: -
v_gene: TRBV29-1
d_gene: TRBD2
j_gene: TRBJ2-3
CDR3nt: TGCAGCGTAAAACTAGCGGGAAGGGGAGATACGCAGTATTTT
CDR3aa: CSVKLAGRGDTQYF

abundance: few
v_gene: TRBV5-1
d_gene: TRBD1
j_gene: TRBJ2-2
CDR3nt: TGCGCCAGCAGCTTGGCCAATCGACAGGGGGCCGGTAACACCGGGGAGCTGTTTTTT
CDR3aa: CASSLANRQGAGNTGELFF

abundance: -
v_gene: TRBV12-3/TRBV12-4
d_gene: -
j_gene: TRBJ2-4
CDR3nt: TGTGCCAGCAGCCAGGGGTCCATAGCCAAAAACATTCAGTACTTC
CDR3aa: CASSQGSIAKNIQYF

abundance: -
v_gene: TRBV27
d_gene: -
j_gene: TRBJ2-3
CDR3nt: TGTGCCAGCAGGCAGATCGGGGTAACAGATACGCAGTATTTT
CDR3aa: CASRQIGVTDTQYF

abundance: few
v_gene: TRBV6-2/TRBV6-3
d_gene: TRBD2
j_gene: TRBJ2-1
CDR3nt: TGTGCCAGCAGTTACGCTGCGGGAGGGGACTCGGGGCAGTTCTTC
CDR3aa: CASSYAAGGDSGQFF

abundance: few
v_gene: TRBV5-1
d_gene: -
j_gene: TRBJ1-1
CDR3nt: TGCGCCAGCAGCTTATCGACAGGAGGGAATGAAGCTTTCTTT
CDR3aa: CASSLSTGGNEAFF

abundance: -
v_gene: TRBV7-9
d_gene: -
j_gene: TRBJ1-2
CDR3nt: TGTGCCAGCAGCCCATCCGGTTTCGGATATGGCTACACCTTC
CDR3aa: CASSPSGFGYGYTF

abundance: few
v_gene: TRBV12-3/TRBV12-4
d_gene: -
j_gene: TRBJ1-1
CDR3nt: TGTGCCAGCAGTTTAGAGTGGGGAACAGGGAACACTGAAGCTTTCTTT
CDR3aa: CASSLEWGTGNTEAFF

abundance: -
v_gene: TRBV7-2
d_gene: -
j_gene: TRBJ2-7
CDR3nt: TGTGCCAGCAGCCAGCTAACAGGTTACGAGCAGTACTTC
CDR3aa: CASSQLTGYEQYF

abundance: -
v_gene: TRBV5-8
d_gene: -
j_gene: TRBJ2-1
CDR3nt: TGTGCCAGCAGCTATATGAGCTCCGATGAGCAGTTCTTC
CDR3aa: CASSYMSSDEQFF

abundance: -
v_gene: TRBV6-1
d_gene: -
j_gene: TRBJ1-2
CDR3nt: TGTGCCAGCAGTGAAGCGCGGCGGGGCGGCTTTTATAATGGCTACACCTTC
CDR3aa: CASSEARRGGFYNGYTF

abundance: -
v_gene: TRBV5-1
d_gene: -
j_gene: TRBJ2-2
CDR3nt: TGCGCCAGCAGCTTGGGGACTCGGCCCGGGGAGCTGTTTTTT
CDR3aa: CASSLGTRPGELFF

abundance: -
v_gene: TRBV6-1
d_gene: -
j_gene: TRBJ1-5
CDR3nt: TGTGCCAGCAGTGCACAGGGAATTAATCAGCCCCAGCATTTT
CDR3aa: CASSAQGINQPQHF

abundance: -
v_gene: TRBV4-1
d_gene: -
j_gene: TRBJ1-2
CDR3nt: TGCGCCAGCAGCCAACAGCACAGGGAGAACTATGGCTACACCTTC
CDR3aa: CASSQQHRENYGYTF

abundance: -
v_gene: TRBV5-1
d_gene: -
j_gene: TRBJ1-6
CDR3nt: TGCGCCAGCAGCTTGGACCCGTCGAATTCACCCCTCCACTTT
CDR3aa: CASSLDPSNSPLHF

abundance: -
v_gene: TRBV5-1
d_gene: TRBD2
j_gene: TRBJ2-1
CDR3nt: TGCGCCAGCAGCTTGCTGATAGCGGGAGGTTCCGATGAGCAGTTCTTC
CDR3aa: CASSLLIAGGSDEQFF

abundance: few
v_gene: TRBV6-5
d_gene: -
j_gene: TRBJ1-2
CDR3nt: TGTGCCAGCAGTTACCGCCCACAAAGCGGGGGCTACACCTTC
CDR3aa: CASSYRPQSGGYTF

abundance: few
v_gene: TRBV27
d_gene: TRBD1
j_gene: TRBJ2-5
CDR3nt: TGTGCCAGCAGTTTCCGGGGACAGGCGAGAGAGACCCAGTACTTC
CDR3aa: CASSFRGQARETQYF

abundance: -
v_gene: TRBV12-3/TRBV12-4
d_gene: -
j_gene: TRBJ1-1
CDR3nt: TGTGCCAGCAGTTTAGGCCAGGTCGCTTTCTTT
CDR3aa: CASSLGQVAFF

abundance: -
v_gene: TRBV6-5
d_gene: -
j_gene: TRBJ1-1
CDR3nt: TGTGCCAGCAGTTATCGGGAGGGAAACACTGAAGCTTTCTTT
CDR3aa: CASSYREGNTEAFF

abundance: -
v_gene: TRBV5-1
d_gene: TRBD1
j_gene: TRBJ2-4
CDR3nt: TGCGCCAGCAGTACCGGAACAGGGGGCGCAGGCGCCCTGGCCAAAAACATTCAGTACTTC
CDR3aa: CASSTGTGGAGALAKNIQYF

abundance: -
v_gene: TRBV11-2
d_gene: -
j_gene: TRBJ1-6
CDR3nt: TGTGCCAGCAGCTTAGGCTTCCTTAATTCACCCCTCCACTTT
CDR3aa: CASSLGFLNSPLHF

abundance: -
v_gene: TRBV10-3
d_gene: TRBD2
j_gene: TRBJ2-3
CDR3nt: TGTGCCATCAGTGAGTCAGTACTAGCGGGTCGAGGAGATACGCAGTATTTT
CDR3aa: CAISESVLAGRGDTQYF

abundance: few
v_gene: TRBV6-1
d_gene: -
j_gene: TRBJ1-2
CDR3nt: TGTGCCAGCAGCTCCCTTTGGGGGGCGGGTGGCTACACCTTC
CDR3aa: CASSSLWGAGGYTF

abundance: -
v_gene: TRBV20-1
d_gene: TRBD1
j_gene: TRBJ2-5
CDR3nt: TGCAGTGCTATGGACAGGGGTGAGACCCAGTACTTC
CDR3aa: CSAMDRGETQYF

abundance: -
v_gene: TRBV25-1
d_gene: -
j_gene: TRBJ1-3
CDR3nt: TGTGCCAGCAGTCGAAGCGAGGGGGGGCCATCTTACTCTGGAAACACCATATATTTT
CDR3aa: CASSRSEGGPSYSGNTIYF

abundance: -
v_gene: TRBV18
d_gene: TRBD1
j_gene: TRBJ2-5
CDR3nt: TGTGCCAGCTCACCCGACAGGGGCTGGCAAGAGACCCAGTACTTC
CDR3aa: CASSPDRGWQETQYF

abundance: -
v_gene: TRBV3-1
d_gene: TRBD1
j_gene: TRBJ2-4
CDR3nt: TGTGCCAGCAGCCAAGGCGGACAGGGGGCGCCTATTCAGTACTTC
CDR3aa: CASSQGGQGAPIQYF

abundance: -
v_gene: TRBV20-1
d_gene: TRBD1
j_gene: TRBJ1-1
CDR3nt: TGCAGTGCTAGAATCCCTCGGACAGGCCAGATCGAAGCTTTCTTT
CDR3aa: CSARIPRTGQIEAFF